Listed below are T cell receptor beta chains from one sample, sequenced in a study of shared clonotypes between healthy human individuals. Assay used: immunoSEQ multiplex PCR; TCRdb lists only in-frame clones, some missing. The sample shows some 2,100,000 clones, 90% to 97% of them seen only once. Sequenced sample: naive CD4+ T cells sorted from blood. These receptor sequences come from a man aged 18 to 35 in good health. Each CDR3 is given with its conserved first and last residue. Fields, in order: CDR3 length, V gene, clone size, D gene, J gene, CDR3 DNA, CDR3 protein. A D gene is named only where the DNA matches it firmly. Not every row has a clone size; where given, it reads once, few, many or a size class.

length: 16
V: TRBV7-9
size: once
D: TRBD1
J: TRBJ2-2
DNA: TGTGCCAGCAGCTTAGCCGGGACAGGGTCTGCCGGGGAGCTGTTTTTT
CDR3: CASSLAGTGSAGELFF

length: 13
V: TRBV6-5
size: once
D: -
J: TRBJ2-7
DNA: TGTGCCAGCAGTAACCCTAGCAACTACGAGCAGTACTTC
CDR3: CASSNPSNYEQYF

length: 15
V: TRBV7-9
size: -
D: -
J: TRBJ2-6
DNA: TGTGCCGTATCACCGAGAGGGTCTGGGGCCAACGTCCTGACTTTC
CDR3: CAVSPRGSGANVLTF

length: 14
V: TRBV5-1
size: -
D: TRBD1
J: TRBJ2-7
DNA: TGCGCCAGCAGCCTGGGCGGGACAGGGAGTGAGCAGTACTTC
CDR3: CASSLGGTGSEQYF

length: 14
V: TRBV7-2
size: -
D: TRBD2
J: TRBJ2-7
DNA: TGTGCCAGCAGCTTAGCTAGCGGGGGATACGAGCAGTACTTC
CDR3: CASSLASGGYEQYF

length: 15
V: TRBV29-1
size: -
D: TRBD1
J: TRBJ2-2
DNA: TGCAGCGTTGCGGGACAGGGGCTTAGCACCGGGGAGCTGTTTTTT
CDR3: CSVAGQGLSTGELFF

length: 11
V: TRBV21-1
size: -
D: -
J: TRBJ1-5
DNA: TGTGAGGGGGTGGAGTACCAGCCCCAGCATTTT
CDR3: CEGVEYQPQHF

length: 14
V: TRBV19
size: -
D: -
J: TRBJ1-5
DNA: TGTGCCAGTAAAGTTACAGTCCTCAATCAGCCCCAGCATTTT
CDR3: CASKVTVLNQPQHF

length: 14
V: TRBV5-6
size: -
D: -
J: TRBJ2-5
DNA: TGTGCCAGCAGTATTCAGGGGCGTGAAGAGACCCAGTACTTC
CDR3: CASSIQGREETQYF

length: 17
V: TRBV10-2
size: -
D: -
J: TRBJ1-2
DNA: TGCGCCAGCAGTGAGTCGAACTCTTCGGGTTACTTTATGGGCTACACCTTC
CDR3: CASSESNSSGYFMGYTF

length: 14
V: TRBV18
size: -
D: -
J: TRBJ2-7
DNA: TGTGCCAGCTCACCCCCCCTTTCAAGGTACGAGCAGTACTTC
CDR3: CASSPPLSRYEQYF

length: 12
V: TRBV29-1
size: -
D: -
J: TRBJ2-7
DNA: TGCAGCGTTGAAGGGACAGATTACGAGCAGTACTTC
CDR3: CSVEGTDYEQYF

length: 15
V: TRBV6-1
size: -
D: -
J: TRBJ1-5
DNA: TGTGCCAGCAGTGATATGGGGGGTAGCAATCAGCCCCAGCATTTT
CDR3: CASSDMGGSNQPQHF

length: 14
V: TRBV6-1
size: -
D: -
J: TRBJ1-1
DNA: TGTGCCAGCTATCGCGGGGCAGAGAACACTGAAGCTTTCTTT
CDR3: CASYRGAENTEAFF

length: 14
V: TRBV6-5
size: -
D: TRBD2
J: TRBJ2-1
DNA: TGTGCCAGCAGTAGAAGCGGGGTCTACAATGAGCAGTTCTTC
CDR3: CASSRSGVYNEQFF

length: 12
V: TRBV30
size: once
D: -
J: TRBJ1-3
DNA: TGTGCCTGGAGTGGAAGAGGGGACACCATATATTTT
CDR3: CAWSGRGDTIYF

length: 12
V: TRBV27
size: once
D: -
J: TRBJ2-2
DNA: TGTGCCAGCCAGGGTTTCACCGGGGAGCTGTTTTTT
CDR3: CASQGFTGELFF

length: 11
V: TRBV2
size: -
D: -
J: TRBJ2-5
DNA: TGTGCCACCCGACAAGGAGAGACCCAGTACTTC
CDR3: CATRQGETQYF

length: 14
V: TRBV27
size: -
D: -
J: TRBJ2-7
DNA: TGTGCCAGCAGTCCCCGGACGTCCGCCTACGAGCAGTACTTC
CDR3: CASSPRTSAYEQYF

length: 14
V: TRBV7-2
size: -
D: TRBD1
J: TRBJ1-5
DNA: TGTGCCAGCAGCTTAGAGACAGGGGTTCAGCCCCAGCATTTT
CDR3: CASSLETGVQPQHF

length: 17
V: TRBV7-3
size: -
D: TRBD1
J: TRBJ1-4
DNA: TGTGCCAGCAGCTTAACACAAACCGGGACAGGAGATGAAAAACTGTTTTTT
CDR3: CASSLTQTGTGDEKLFF

length: 16
V: TRBV28
size: -
D: -
J: TRBJ1-4
DNA: TGTGCCAGCAGTTTCCTCGGGGGTTCAGCTAATGAAAAACTGTTTTTT
CDR3: CASSFLGGSANEKLFF

length: 15
V: TRBV23-1
size: -
D: -
J: TRBJ1-1
DNA: TGCGCCAGCAGTGGAGGGACCGAGGGGAACACTGAAGCTTTCTTT
CDR3: CASSGGTEGNTEAFF

length: 16
V: TRBV29-1
size: once
D: TRBD2
J: TRBJ2-2
DNA: TGCAGCGTTTCCAGCGGGGGTACTTCGAACACCGGGGAGCTGTTTTTT
CDR3: CSVSSGGTSNTGELFF

length: 15
V: TRBV25-1
size: -
D: -
J: TRBJ1-2
DNA: TGTGCCAGCAGTCCGTTGGGGGGAGGGGACTATGGCTACACCTTC
CDR3: CASSPLGGGDYGYTF

length: 13
V: TRBV28
size: -
D: -
J: TRBJ1-1
DNA: TGTGCCAGCAGTGGCCGGGCCCAGGCTGAAGCTTTCTTT
CDR3: CASSGRAQAEAFF